This T cell receptor beta chain came from a study of tumor and adjacent non-tumor tissue in lung cancer. At the level of the study: Patients were aged about 31 to 85, nine to eleven men and roughly 5 women, stage I to III.

TCRbeta libraries were built with three rounds of nested PCR, modified from ARM-PCR. TCRdb re-called the multiplex PCR reads with MiXCR, one entry per CDR3 protein. The sample carries more than 85,000 distinct CDR3 sequences, 60% to 80% recorded once. No cell sorting was done before RNA was extracted from the tissue. This clonotype was detected only once. Germline CDR1 and CDR2: SGHNT and YENEEA. The CDR3 has 17 amino acids. The ends lost 0 bases at V and 16 bases at J; junction bases unmatched: 17. This sequence originates from a woman aged 55 to 70 with non-small cell lung cancer. The chain has TRBV11-3 and TRBJ2-1; 11 bases are a match to TRBD2. Material for sequencing was lung tumor tissue. CDR3 sequence reads: CASSLELTSGTHNEYFF. In DNA form, the CDR3 reads TGTGCCAGCAGCTTAGAGTTGACTAGCGGGACTCACAATGAGTACTTCTTC. The full variable domain, in which reference TRBV11-3 and TRBJ2-1 provide the parts outside the CDR3, is EAGVVQSPRYKIIEKKQPVAFWCNPISGHNTLYWYLQNLGQGPELLIRYENEEAVDDSQLPKDRFSAERLKGVDSTLKIQPAELGDSAVYLCASSLELTSGTHNEYFFGPGTRLTVL.